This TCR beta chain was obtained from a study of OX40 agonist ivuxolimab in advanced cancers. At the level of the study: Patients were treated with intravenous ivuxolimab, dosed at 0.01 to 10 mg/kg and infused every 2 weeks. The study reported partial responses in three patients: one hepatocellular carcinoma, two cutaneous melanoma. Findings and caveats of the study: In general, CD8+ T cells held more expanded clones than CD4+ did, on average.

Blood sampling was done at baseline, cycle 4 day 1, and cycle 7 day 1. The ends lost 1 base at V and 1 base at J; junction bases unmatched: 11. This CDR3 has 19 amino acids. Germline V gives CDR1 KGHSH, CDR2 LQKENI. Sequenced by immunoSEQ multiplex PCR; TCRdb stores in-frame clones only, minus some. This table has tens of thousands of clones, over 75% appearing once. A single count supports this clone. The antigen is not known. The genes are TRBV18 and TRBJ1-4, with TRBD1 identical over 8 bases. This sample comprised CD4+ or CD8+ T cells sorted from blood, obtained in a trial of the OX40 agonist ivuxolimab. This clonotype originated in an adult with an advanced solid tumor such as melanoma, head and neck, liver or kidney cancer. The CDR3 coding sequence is TGTGCCAGCTCACCACAGGCCGACAGGGGAATTATAACTAATGAAAAACTGTTTTTT. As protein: CASSPQADRGIITNEKLFF.